These T cell receptor beta chains were read from a single sample in a study of shared T cell receptors in the human thymus. Sequencing used immunoSEQ multiplex PCR; TCRdb keeps in-frame clones, though not all of them. The repertoire has hundreds of thousands of clones, approximately 87% of them found once; the top ten carry under 0.01%. The data also belong to a second study, concerning human thymus T cells.

Sequenced input: thymocytes. The receptors originated from a boy in the first two years of life with a congenital heart defect. The CDR3 runs from the conserved cysteine through the conserved F or W. D genes are given only for firm matches. Clone sizes are given selectively: once, few, many, or a class where the clone is expanded.

>TRBV5-1|TRBD2|NA|TRBJ2-5
CASSLGERGGRETQYF
TGCGCCAGCAGCTTGGGTGAGCGGGGGGGCCGAGAGACCCAGTACTTC
>TRBV12-5|NA|NA|TRBJ2-2
CASGSGPNTGELFF
TGTGCTAGTGGCAGCGGACCGAACACCGGGGAGCTGTTTTTT
>TRBV25-1|NA|NA|TRBJ2-7
CASSMRDSDYEQYF
TGTGCCAGCAGTATGAGGGACTCCGACTACGAGCAGTACTTC
>TRBV30|NA|NA|TRBJ2-2
CAWSVKGQPNTGELFF
TGTGCCTGGAGTGTTAAGGGGCAACCGAACACCGGGGAGCTGTTTTTT
>TRBV28|TRBD1|NA|TRBJ1-1
CASSFNFRTGQTEAFF
TGTGCCAGCAGTTTTAACTTCCGGACAGGCCAGACTGAAGCTTTCTTT
>TRBV29-1|NA|NA|TRBJ1-1
CSVVCAPGDTEAFF
TGCAGCGTTGTTTGCGCCCCGGGGGACACTGAAGCTTTCTTT
>TRBV6-5|NA|NA|TRBJ1-1
CASNAANTEAFF
TGTGCCAGCAATGCGGCGAACACTGAAGCTTTCTTT
>TRBV7-8|TRBD1|once|TRBJ2-7
CASSRGQGETSDYEQYF
TGTGCCAGCAGCCGAGGACAGGGTGAAACCTCCGACTACGAGCAGTACTTC
>TRBV29-1|TRBD1|NA|TRBJ1-1
CSDGGPRPNDRGAFF
TGCAGCGACGGTGGACCCAGACCCAATGACAGGGGAGCTTTCTTT
>TRBV5-4|NA|NA|TRBJ2-1
CASSLGGDNEQFF
TGTGCCAGCAGCTTAGGCGGAGACAATGAGCAGTTCTTC
>TRBV19|TRBD1|NA|TRBJ2-6
CASSISRGLIAANVLTF
TGTGCCAGTAGTATCTCCAGGGGGCTAATCGCGGCCAACGTCCTGACTTTC
>TRBV28|TRBD2|NA|TRBJ2-7
CASSGDSSGLVPYEQYF
TGTGCCAGCAGTGGCGACTCATCGGGACTAGTCCCCTACGAGCAGTACTTC
>TRBV2|TRBD2|NA|TRBJ2-7
CASSGGAVIQAYEQYF
TGTGCCAGTTCCGGGGGGGCCGTGATCCAGGCCTACGAGCAGTACTTC
>TRBV6-5|TRBD2|NA|TRBJ2-7
CASSYSERGDTYEQYF
TGTGCCAGCAGTTACTCGGAGCGGGGGGACACCTACGAGCAGTACTTC
>TRBV18|NA|few|TRBJ1-1
CASSPNQGYTEAFF
TGTGCCAGCTCGCCTAATCAGGGTTACACTGAAGCTTTCTTT
>TRBV27|TRBD1|NA|TRBJ1-2
CASRDRGYGYTF
TGTGCCAGCCGGGACAGGGGCTATGGCTACACCTTC
>TRBV27|NA|NA|TRBJ1-2
CASSSHDSHSANYGYTF
TGTGCCAGCAGTTCCCATGACAGCCATTCAGCTAACTATGGCTACACCTTC
>TRBV6-5|NA|NA|TRBJ2-7
CASSAGVWYEQYF
TGTGCCAGCAGTGCCGGGGTTTGGTACGAGCAGTACTTC
>TRBV5-6|NA|once|TRBJ1-4
CASSSAGGFATNEKLFF
TGTGCCAGCAGCTCCGCGGGAGGGTTTGCAACTAATGAAAAACTGTTTTTT
>TRBV6-6|TRBD1|NA|TRBJ1-1
CASSYSITPTGVEAFF
TGTGCCAGCAGTTACTCGATTACCCCCACAGGGGTAGAAGCTTTCTTT
>TRBV15|NA|NA|TRBJ2-3
CATKGGRPDTQYF
TGTGCCACCAAGGGGGGGCGGCCAGATACGCAGTATTTT
>TRBV4-3|NA|NA|TRBJ2-1
CASSQEGSSRQFF
TGCGCCAGCAGCCAAGAGGGTTCTAGCAGGCAGTTCTTC
>TRBV2|NA|NA|TRBJ1-1
CASSRLQMNTEAFF
TGTGCCAGCAGTAGGTTACAGATGAACACTGAAGCTTTCTTT
>TRBV6-5|NA|NA|TRBJ1-1
CATRRGRTEAFF
TGTGCCACCCGCAGGGGCAGGACTGAAGCTTTCTTT
>TRBV6-1|TRBD2|NA|TRBJ2-3
CAVPAGGPTDTQYF
TGTGCCGTCCCAGCGGGAGGGCCGACAGATACGCAGTATTTT
>TRBV27|NA|NA|TRBJ1-6
CASQQGLGSPLHF
TGTGCCAGCCAACAGGGTCTGGGTTCACCCCTCCACTTT
>TRBV7-2|NA|once|TRBJ2-3
CASSLSEGRNTQYF
TGTGCCAGCAGCTTAAGTGAGGGCCGGAATACGCAGTATTTT
>TRBV5-4|TRBD2|NA|TRBJ2-5
CASSTLPLAGVTETQYF
TGTGCCAGCAGCACGCTACCTCTAGCGGGAGTCACAGAGACCCAGTACTTC
>TRBV7-5|NA|NA|TRBJ2-1
CARSPAPDRGVHEQFF
TGTGCCAGAAGCCCCGCCCCGGACAGGGGTGTACATGAGCAGTTCTTC
>TRBV4-1|NA|NA|TRBJ1-5
CASSRQQGVGQPQHF
TGCGCCAGCAGCCGCCAACAGGGAGTTGGTCAGCCCCAGCATTTT
>TRBV7-9|NA|NA|TRBJ2-7
CASSLYSYEQYF
TGTGCCAGCAGCCTCTACTCCTACGAGCAGTACTTC
>TRBV6-4|NA|NA|TRBJ2-1
CASSDPRGNEQFF
TGTGCCAGCAGTGACCCCCGGGGGAATGAGCAGTTCTTC
>TRBV5-6|TRBD1|few|TRBJ2-7
CASSLPPGQGTYEQYF
TGTGCCAGCAGCTTACCCCCGGGACAGGGGACCTACGAGCAGTACTTC
>TRBV10-3|NA|NA|TRBJ2-3
CAISGSEGGTDTQYF
TGTGCCATCAGTGGGTCGGAGGGCGGCACAGATACGCAGTATTTT
>TRBV10-3|NA|NA|TRBJ1-5
CAISTGEHNQPQHF
TGTGCCATCAGCACAGGAGAACACAATCAGCCCCAGCATTTT
>TRBV27|NA|NA|TRBJ1-6
CASSLESLGAPLHF
TGTGCCAGCAGTTTAGAAAGCCTAGGCGCCCCCCTCCACTTT
>TRBV4-1|NA|NA|TRBJ2-2
CASSQGGTSLLRGGELFF
TGCGCCAGCAGCCAAGGTGGGACTTCCCTTTTGAGGGGCGGGGAGCTGTTTTTT
>TRBV10-3|NA|NA|TRBJ1-1
CAIRLEGSRDTEAFF
TGTGCCATCAGACTCGAGGGATCGAGGGACACTGAAGCTTTCTTT
>TRBV14|TRBD2|once|TRBJ2-2
CASSPLAGRNTGELFF
TGTGCCAGCAGCCCCTTAGCGGGGAGGAACACCGGGGAGCTGTTTTTT
>TRBV19|NA|once|TRBJ1-1
CASSSRTENTEAFF
TGTGCCAGTAGTTCTCGGACAGAAAACACTGAAGCTTTCTTT
>TRBV28|NA|NA|TRBJ2-1
CASWSSYNEQFF
TGTGCCAGCTGGTCGAGTTACAATGAGCAGTTCTTC
>TRBV27|TRBD2|NA|TRBJ2-7
CASSLYPPGTSVGLYEQYF
TGTGCCAGCAGTTTATACCCACCCGGGACTAGCGTGGGTCTATACGAGCAGTACTTC
>TRBV28|NA|NA|TRBJ2-3
CASSGPRTRGPDTQYF
TGTGCCAGCAGTGGCCCACGAACCAGGGGTCCAGATACGCAGTATTTT
>TRBV4-1|NA|NA|TRBJ2-5
CASSQDRWGEQYF
TGCGCCAGCAGCCAAGATCGGTGGGGGGAGCAGTACTTC
>TRBV7-9|NA|NA|TRBJ2-7
CASGGAQGGNEQYF
TGTGCCAGCGGGGGGGCACAGGGGGGTAACGAGCAGTACTTC
>TRBV4-1|TRBD1|NA|TRBJ2-7
CASSQVHRGPTYEQYF
TGCGCCAGCAGCCAAGTTCACAGGGGGCCGACCTACGAGCAGTACTTC
>TRBV2|NA|NA|TRBJ2-1
CASSQAPSPYNEQFF
TGTGCCAGCAGTCAGGCCCCGTCGCCCTACAATGAGCAGTTCTTC
>TRBV7-3|NA|NA|TRBJ2-7
CASSLEATANYEQYF
TGTGCCAGCAGCTTAGAGGCGACAGCCAACTACGAGCAGTACTTC
>TRBV6-1|NA|NA|TRBJ2-7
CASSVGGYEQYF
TGTGCCAGCAGTGTTGGGGGGTACGAGCAGTACTTC
>TRBV28|TRBD2|once|TRBJ2-1
CASSLAGGEQFF
TGTGCCAGCAGTCTAGCGGGGGGGGAGCAGTTCTTC
>TRBV6-6|TRBD2|NA|TRBJ2-5
CASRAGGPRETQYF
TGTGCAAGCAGAGCGGGGGGGCCTCGAGAGACCCAGTACTTC
>TRBV5-1|NA|NA|TRBJ2-1
CASSFPPRDSRGLVHNEQFF
TGCGCCAGCAGCTTCCCACCCCGGGACAGCCGGGGACTAGTCCACAATGAGCAGTTCTTC
>TRBV18|NA|NA|TRBJ2-2
CASSPPEPGVNTGELFF
TGTGCCAGCTCACCGCCAGAGCCGGGGGTGAACACCGGGGAGCTGTTTTTT
>TRBV25-1|TRBD2|once|TRBJ2-1
CASSEQLAGGYNEQFF
TGTGCCAGCAGTGAGCAACTAGCGGGGGGGTACAATGAGCAGTTCTTC
>TRBV5-6|NA|NA|TRBJ1-1
CASSLAPGRVVVNTEAFF
TGTGCCAGCAGCTTGGCCCCTGGCAGGGTGGTGGTGAACACTGAAGCTTTCTTT
>TRBV19|TRBD2|NA|TRBJ2-7
CASSISLAGGPPIGPLSYEQYF
TGTGCCAGTAGTATCTCTTTAGCGGGAGGGCCGCCAATCGGTCCCCTCTCCTACGAGCAGTACTTC
>TRBV4-3|TRBD1|NA|TRBJ2-1
CASSQDRRTGDNEQFF
TGCGCCAGCAGCCAAGATCGCAGGACAGGCGACAATGAGCAGTTCTTC